The rows below give T cell receptor beta chains drawn from one sample of a study of OX40 agonist ivuxolimab in advanced cancers. TCRdb keeps only in-frame clones here, not all; method: immunoSEQ multiplex PCR. The data hold about 82,000 clones, with approximately 85% observed a single time. The input for sequencing was CD4+ or CD8+ T cells sorted from blood, taken in a trial of the OX40 agonist ivuxolimab. All receptors come from an adult with an advanced solid tumor such as melanoma, head and neck, liver or kidney cancer. Both conserved end residues are part of each CDR3. The order of the fields is clone size, D gene, V gene, J gene, CDR3 DNA, CDR3 protein. A D gene is named only where the DNA matches it firmly. Part of the rows lack a size; the others show once, few, many or a class for expanded clones.

>NA|NA|TRBV18|TRBJ2-1
TGTGCCAGCTCACAGACTCAGAACTACAATGAGCAGTTCTTC
CASSQTQNYNEQFF
>NA|NA|TRBV5-4|TRBJ1-2
TGTGCCAGCAGCTTGGAATACAGCCCTACGAGGGGCTACACCTTC
CASSLEYSPTRGYTF
>NA|NA|TRBV7-8|TRBJ1-5
TGTGCCAGCAGCCCAGGGACGACGAGGGGAAATCAGCCCCAGCATTTT
CASSPGTTRGNQPQHF
>NA|NA|TRBV5-4|TRBJ1-2
TGTGCCAGCAGCTTGGCGGGGACACAGGGCTATGGCTACACCTTC
CASSLAGTQGYGYTF
>once|TRBD1|TRBV18|TRBJ1-2
TGTGCCAGCTCACCTTCGGGACAGGGGGCTTCGGGCTACACCTTC
CASSPSGQGASGYTF
>NA|NA|TRBV5-1|TRBJ1-1
TGCGCCAGCAGCTCAGGGGAGAACACTGAAGCTTTCTTT
CASSSGENTEAFF
>NA|NA|TRBV18|TRBJ2-2
TGTGCCAGCTCACCCGATGCCCTTCTCCCTCTTACCGGGGAGCTGTTTTTT
CASSPDALLPLTGELFF
>few|NA|TRBV28|TRBJ1-1
TGTGCCAGCAGTTCCCCGGGCCTGAACACTGAAGCTTTCTTT
CASSSPGLNTEAFF
>once|TRBD2|TRBV28|TRBJ2-7
TGTGCCAGTAGCTCCCGGCGCGGGGGGACCTCCTACGAGCAGTACTTC
CASSSRRGGTSYEQYF
>NA|TRBD1|TRBV15|TRBJ1-1
TGTGCCACCAGCAGGGGTGGGACAGGGATGACTGAAGCTTTCTTT
CATSRGGTGMTEAFF
>once|TRBD2|TRBV4-2|TRBJ2-3
TGTGCCAGCAGCCAAGATGGAATTAGCGGGGGGGCCACAGATACGCAGTATTTT
CASSQDGISGGATDTQYF
>NA|NA|TRBV10-3|TRBJ1-1
TGTGCCATCAGTGAGTCGAAGGGGAAGCCTTTGGGGGGCACTGAAGCTTTCTTT
CAISESKGKPLGGTEAFF
>NA|NA|TRBV4-3|TRBJ2-7
TGCGCCAGCAGCCAAGCCCCCAGCCGGGGGCAGTACTTC
CASSQAPSRGQYF
>NA|TRBD2|TRBV10-3|TRBJ2-7
TGTGCCATCAGTGGACTAGCGGGCAACGAGCAGTACTTC
CAISGLAGNEQYF
>few|NA|TRBV28|TRBJ2-5
TGTGCCAGCAGTTTGGGGGTGGGGTACCAAGAGACCCAGTACTTC
CASSLGVGYQETQYF
>NA|NA|TRBV11-2|TRBJ2-7
TGTGCCAGCAGCGCACACACGCAGGGTTTCCACTACGAGCAGTACTTC
CASSAHTQGFHYEQYF
>once|TRBD2|TRBV19|TRBJ2-1
TGTGCCAGTAGTATAGCTTACGGACTAGCCAGACCCCCTCCCAATGAGCAGTTCTTC
CASSIAYGLARPPPNEQFF
>once|NA|TRBV9|TRBJ2-3
TGTGCCAGCAGTTTGGACACAGATACGCAGTATTTT
CASSLDTDTQYF
>once|NA|TRBV11-2|TRBJ1-1
TGTGCCAGCAGCCTGGGACAAGTGAACACTGAAGCTTTCTTT
CASSLGQVNTEAFF
>NA|TRBD2|TRBV7-9|TRBJ2-7
TGTGCCAGCAGCTTAGAACTAGCGGGAACGTACGAGCAGTACTTC
CASSLELAGTYEQYF
>NA|NA|TRBV7-2|TRBJ1-2
TGTGCCAGCAGCTTAGGACCGCCTGGCTATGGCTACACCTTC
CASSLGPPGYGYTF
>NA|NA|TRBV11-2|TRBJ1-4
TGTGCCAGCAGCTCCCTGACATCTCAGGGTGAAAAACTGTTTTTT
CASSSLTSQGEKLFF
>NA|NA|TRBV28|TRBJ2-7
TGTGCCACCACAGGCGGACAGCACTACGAGCAGTACTTC
CATTGGQHYEQYF
>NA|NA|TRBV4-2|TRBJ2-3
TGTGCCAGCAGCCAAAACCCCGGCGGGGGCACAGATACGCAGTATTTT
CASSQNPGGGTDTQYF
>NA|NA|TRBV6-6|TRBJ1-2
TGTGCCAGCAGGGCCAGGGTGTATGGCTACACCTTC
CASRARVYGYTF
>NA|NA|TRBV21-1|TRBJ1-6
TGTGCCAGCAGGACAAACGGTTTGGAAGGGGGCAGGGCCCCCTATAATTCACCCCTCCACTTT
CASRTNGLEGGRAPYNSPLHF
>few|NA|TRBV13|TRBJ2-3
TGTGCCAGCAGCTCCACACCCACCTCGGGGGATACGCAGTATTTT
CASSSTPTSGDTQYF
>NA|NA|TRBV5-1|TRBJ2-1
TGCGCCAGCAGCTTGGGCCGTTTAAAGGACGGTCACAATGAGCAGTTCTTC
CASSLGRLKDGHNEQFF
>NA|TRBD2|TRBV11-2|TRBJ2-3
TGTGCCAGCAGTCGCGGACTAGCGGGAGTCGATACGCAGTATTTT
CASSRGLAGVDTQYF
>NA|NA|TRBV19|TRBJ2-1
TGTGCCAGTAGTATGCCGTACGCCCGTGAGGGAAGCTCCTACAATGAGCAGTTCTTC
CASSMPYAREGSSYNEQFF
>NA|TRBD1|TRBV30|TRBJ2-2
TGTGCCTGGAGTGGACAGGGATACACCGGGGAGCTGTTTTTT
CAWSGQGYTGELFF
>NA|NA|TRBV11-3|TRBJ2-3
TGTGCCAGCAGCTTAGACGGCCCGGGAGCAGGCACAGATACGCAGTATTTT
CASSLDGPGAGTDTQYF
>NA|NA|TRBV4-3|TRBJ2-7
TGCGCCAGCAGCCAAGAGCAAGCGGTGGCCTACGAGCAGTACTTC
CASSQEQAVAYEQYF
>NA|TRBD1|TRBV10-3|TRBJ1-5
TGTGCCGTCAATGAGTCAAAGGGACAGTCGGGGCCCCGGGGAGAAGTTTGGAGCAATCAGCCCCAGCATTTT
CAVNESKGQSGPRGEVWSNQPQHF
>NA|NA|TRBV27|TRBJ1-2
TGTGCCAGCAGTTTGGGACGGACCTATGGCTACACCTTC
CASSLGRTYGYTF
>few|NA|TRBV5-4|TRBJ2-2
TGTGCCAGCAGCTTGGAGTATGGGAACACCGGGGAGCTGTTTTTT
CASSLEYGNTGELFF
>once|TRBD2|TRBV2|TRBJ2-2
TGTGCCAGCATAGGACTAGCGGGGGTTACCGGGGAGCTGTTTTTT
CASIGLAGVTGELFF
>NA|TRBD1|TRBV11-2|TRBJ2-5
TGTGCCAGCAGCCGAAGGACAGGGCTGGACCAAGAGACCCAGTACTTC
CASSRRTGLDQETQYF
>NA|TRBD1|TRBV6-1|TRBJ2-4
TGTGCCAGCAGTGACCGTGACAGGGGGAACATTCAGTACTTC
CASSDRDRGNIQYF
>NA|NA|TRBV11-2|TRBJ1-4
TGTGCCAGCAGCTCATCAATGGGGGGATATGAAAAACTGTTTTTT
CASSSSMGGYEKLFF
>NA|TRBD1|TRBV5-1|TRBJ1-2
TGCGCCAGCAGCTTGTCACCGCCAACCGGGACAGGGTTTTTGGGCTACACCTTC
CASSLSPPTGTGFLGYTF
>NA|NA|TRBV2|TRBJ1-2
TGTGCCAGCAGTGTCGATCCCAGGCAGGAGGTTTATGGCTACACCTTC
CASSVDPRQEVYGYTF
>NA|NA|TRBV6-5|TRBJ1-2
TGTGCCAGCAGTTATCAGGGTGCCAACTATGGCTACACCTTC
CASSYQGANYGYTF
>NA|NA|TRBV7-8|TRBJ1-4
TGTGCCAGCAGCTTAGTCCGGGGGGTTAATGAAAAACTGTTTTTT
CASSLVRGVNEKLFF
>NA|NA|TRBV4-2|TRBJ2-1
TGTGCCAGCAGCCAAGATGCACTAGCTCTCTACAATGAGCAGTTCTTC
CASSQDALALYNEQFF
>NA|NA|TRBV7-3|TRBJ2-5
TGTGCCAGCAGCTCCAACGGCGGGTGGGGGACATCCGAGACCCAGTACTTC
CASSSNGGWGTSETQYF
>NA|TRBD1|TRBV19|TRBJ2-2
TGTGCCAGTTCCCGGGACAGGGCGGGGACCGGGGAGCTGTTTTTT
CASSRDRAGTGELFF
>NA|NA|TRBV7-9|TRBJ2-5
TGTGCCAGCAGCTTAGCGTCGGCAGGGCGGGAGACCCAGTACTTC
CASSLASAGRETQYF
>NA|NA|TRBV5-1|TRBJ2-3
TGCGCCAGCAGCTTAGGGGGGTTAGGGGATACGCAGTATTTT
CASSLGGLGDTQYF
>NA|TRBD1|TRBV11-2|TRBJ2-2
TGTGCCAGCAGCTCGACAGGGAAGGGTGACGGCACCGGGGAGCTGTTTTTT
CASSSTGKGDGTGELFF
>NA|TRBD2|TRBV28|TRBJ2-1
TGTGCCAGCAGTTATAGCGGGGGGATCTACAATGAGCAGTTCTTC
CASSYSGGIYNEQFF
>NA|NA|TRBV7-2|TRBJ1-3
TGTGCCAGCAGCTTTTCCGGTAGGGGTGGAAACACCATATATTTT
CASSFSGRGGNTIYF
>NA|NA|TRBV19|TRBJ2-1
TGTGCCAGTAGTATATCCGCCTTTGGGGCACATTACAATGAGCAGTTCTTC
CASSISAFGAHYNEQFF
>NA|TRBD1|TRBV7-3|TRBJ1-1
TGTGCCAGCAGTTTGGACAGGGGGCCTCCTTTCTTT
CASSLDRGPPFF
>NA|NA|TRBV4-3|TRBJ1-3
TGCGCCAGCAGCCAGGACTTCTCTGGAAACACCATATATTTT
CASSQDFSGNTIYF
>few|NA|TRBV6-1|TRBJ1-1
TGTGCCAGCAACGGACCGAACACTGAAGCTTTCTTT
CASNGPNTEAFF
>NA|TRBD2|TRBV6-5|TRBJ2-1
TGTGCCAGCACCAAGACTAGCGGGAGGACCAATGAGCAGTTCTTC
CASTKTSGRTNEQFF
>once|NA|TRBV2|TRBJ1-1
TGTGCCAGCAGACAGGAAACTGAAGCTTTCTTT
CASRQETEAFF
>NA|TRBD1|TRBV5-5|TRBJ1-2
TGTGCCAGCAGCTTGGGGACAGGGTTTTCAGATGGCTACACCTTC
CASSLGTGFSDGYTF
>NA|NA|TRBV5-1|TRBJ2-2
TGCGCCAGCAGCTTGATAGGGGGGTCAAACACCGGGGAGCTGTTTTTT
CASSLIGGSNTGELFF